The T cell receptor (beta chain) described here comes from a study of beta chain features in type 1 diabetes. Investigators reverse transcribed all isolated RNA, so they sequenced expressed TCRB transcripts. Only in-frame clones appear in the TCRdb table, and some are missing; sequencing was by immunoSEQ multiplex PCR. Of some 410,000 clones in the sample, approximately 15% are singletons; the top ten hold roughly 0.038%. General study points: Fewer insertions but more deletions were seen at VDJ junctions in type 1 diabetes patients. Significant though moderate, a shortening of TCRB CDR3s appeared in all four CD4+ subsets of Type 1 diabetes patients. Sequencing from cDNA could over-represent high-TCR-expressing cells.

As to this clone: Its antigen remains unknown.

The germline V and J ends were trimmed by 6 bases and 5 bases, with 11 bases remaining between them. CDR1 SQVTM and CDR2 ANQGSEA come from the germline V gene. This CDR3 comprises 12 residues. The receptor comes from a man aged 25 to 45 in good health. Sequenced sample: naive CD4+ T cells from blood. V gene TRBV29-1 combines with J gene TRBJ2-1; no reliable D call. The DNA for the CDR3 is TGCAGCGTCCTGAACCTGAACAATGAGCAGTTCTTC. This gives the protein CSVLNLNNEQFF.